The sequence of this T cell receptor (beta chain) was determined in a study of blood T cells in healthy people across ages. The second PCR ran roughly 6 to 11 cycles with a sample-barcoded 5' primer and J-beta primers. Each cDNA molecule received a tag from a template-switch adaptor that had 12 random nucleotides. MiXCR, run by TCRdb on the 5' RACE reads, gives a single entry per CDR3 protein. The sample has roughly 900,000 distinct CDR3 sequences, 48% seen once. Findings of the study overall: Both higher diversity and more naive CD4+ cells marked long-lived donors when set against aged donors. Roughly linear declines in TCR beta diversity per million T cells occurred with age.

Per sample, a minimum of 7 million PBMCs were isolated. This clonotype was recorded many times. The target antigen is unknown. The V gene end was trimmed by 4 bases and the J gene end by 4 bases; junction bases not matched to a gene: 4. The CDR3 spans 14 residues. Germline CDR1 is SGHRS and CDR2 is YFSETQ. V is TRBV5-1 and J is TRBJ1-5; the match to TRBD1 covers 8 bases. Source material: blood. The receptor's source is a man younger than 40 in good health. The CDR3 reads CASSLTGDNQPQHF. DNA of the CDR3: TGCGCCAGCAGCCTGACAGGGGATAATCAGCCCCAGCATTTT.